This T cell receptor beta chain is drawn from a study of blood T cell repertoires in COVID-19. Measured with immunoSEQ multiplex PCR; TCRdb has only the in-frame clones, and not every one. The repertoire includes some 130,000 clones, roughly two thirds of them detected once, and approximately 2% sits in the top ten. The CDR3 totals 15 residues. Material: peripheral blood. The chain links TRBV21-1 to TRBJ2-2; the table gives TRBD1 as D, unverified against the DNA. TRBV21-1 counts as a pseudogene. The clonotype comes from a woman between 70 and 85 years old with acute or convalescent COVID-19. The CDR3 nucleotides are TGTGCCAGCAGAAACGGGACATCCAGCCCCGGGGAGCTGTTTTTT. Its translation: CASRNGTSSPGELFF.